This TCR beta chain was observed in a study of cytomegalovirus exposure and HLA in healthy donors. Whole-study results and caveats: The classifier reportedly diagnosed cytomegalovirus status with high specificity and sensitivity. The authors enumerated under 200 TCR beta chains as linked to cytomegalovirus.

Measured with immunoSEQ multiplex PCR; TCRdb has only the in-frame clones, and not every one. The repertoire has about 170,000 clones, around nine tenths of them found once; the top ten carry approximately 10%. In the case of this clone: Its antigen is not identified.

CDR1 is SGHDN, CDR2 FVKESK, per germline. V lost 4 bases, J lost 5 bases, and 11 bases stayed unmatched. CDR3 length: 17 residues. This sequence originates from a woman under 30 in good health and CMV-seropositive. The V and J genes are TRBV14 and TRBJ2-1, with 10 positions matching TRBD2. The sample was PBMCs. CDR3 sequence (DNA): TGTGCCAGCAGCCGAGATTTAGCGGGAGGAGTACACAATGAGCAGTTCTTC. Protein product: CASSRDLAGGVHNEQFF.